This T cell receptor (beta chain) was obtained from a study of blood T cell repertoires in COVID-19. Germline loops: CDR1 SGDLS, CDR2 YYNGEE. The V and J ends lost 3 bases and 2 bases respectively, with 7 bases between them. The CDR3 contains 13 residues. Method: immunoSEQ multiplex PCR; TCRdb's copy keeps in-frame clones and lacks some. The sample yields around 160,000 clones, 80% seen once. The chain couples TRBV9 to TRBJ2-3; no clear D gene. The TCR comes from a man aged 55 to 70 with active or convalescent COVID-19. The sample comprised peripheral blood. CDR3 amino acids: CASSASTTDTQYF. CDR3 nucleotide sequence: TGTGCCAGCAGCGCCTCTACCACAGATACGCAGTATTTT.